One and the same sample provided the 17 T cell receptor beta chains below, sequenced in a study of siplizumab effects on memory and regulatory T cells. Using immunoSEQ multiplex PCR, the repertoire was profiled, and TCRdb retains in-frame clones only, with some absent. The sample carries 85,000 to 130,000 clones, 91% recorded once. What was sequenced was CD4+ T cells sorted from blood. These receptors all stem from a human donor in good health. Some clones in this sample may be carry-over from other donors' samples.

The rearrangement links TRBV9 to TRBJ2-3, with a tentative D call TRBD2 (5 bases). Germline assignment: CDR1 SGDLS and CDR2 YYNGEE. The ends were cut back, 0 bases at V and 2 bases at J, with 13 bases in the middle. The CDR3 runs to 16 residues. The CDR3 nucleotides are TGTGCCAGCAGCGTAGTCGGGGAAATGAACACAGATACGCAGTATTTT. Translated: CASSVVGEMNTDTQYF.

The chain is built from TRBV10-3 and TRBJ1-2, with TRBD1 matching 11 bases. CDR1 is ENHRY and CDR2 is SYGVKD in the germline V gene. The CDR3 is 14 residues long. The V segment lost 0 bases and the J segment 7 bases; nucleotides outside the gene matches: 1. The CDR3 bases are TGTGCCATCAGTGAGTCGGGACAGGGGGTTGGCTACACCTTC. This gives the protein CAISESGQGVGYTF.

V and J are TRBV5-5 and TRBJ1-2; D is undetermined. This CDR3 has 14 residues. The germline gives CDR1 SGHKS, CDR2 YYEKEE (reference sequence). V was trimmed by 0 bases and J by 2 bases, leaving 8 bases between them. In DNA, the CDR3 is TGTGCCAGCAGCTTGGGCCAGGAAAACTATGGCTACACCTTC. It specifies CASSLGQENYGYTF.

CDR3 in amino acids: CASSLQGAETEAFF. The CDR3 DNA reads TGCGCCAGCAGCCTACAGGGGGCTGAAACTGAAGCTTTCTTT. The chain links TRBV5-1 to TRBJ1-1; 9 bases line up with TRBD1. Trimming removed 4 bases from V and 5 bases from J; junction bases left unmatched: 6. Germline V gene data show CDR1 as SGHRS and CDR2 as YFSETQ. This CDR3 spans 14 amino acids.

The chain has TRBV11-3 and TRBJ2-2, with a possible D match to TRBD2 (5 bases). Trimming removed 1 base from V and 3 bases from J, with 15 bases in between. Germline CDR1 SGHNT, CDR2 YENEEA. The CDR3 loop spans 17 amino acids. This CDR3 is CASSLAFQDSYTGELFF. CDR3 nucleotide sequence: TGTGCCAGCAGCTTAGCCTTCCAGGACTCCTACACCGGGGAGCTGTTTTTT.

The chain combines TRBV5-1 with TRBJ1-3; D gene uncertain. V lost 0 bases, J lost 0 bases, and 7 bases lay in between. The CDR3 sequence is 15 residues long. Germline V gene lookup returns CDR1 SGHRS and CDR2 YFSETQ. The CDR3 nucleotides are TGCGCCAGCAGCTTGGGCAGTTTCTCTGGAAACACCATATATTTT. Translation gives CASSLGSFSGNTIYF.

This chain connects TRBV27 to TRBJ2-3; D is ambiguous. Trimming removed 2 bases at V and 3 bases at J, with 9 bases between. This CDR3 contains 14 residues. Germline CDR1 reads MNHEY; CDR2 reads SMNVEV (reference sequence). The CDR3 nucleotides read TGTGCCAGCAGTTTAACGCCCCGTACAGATACGCAGTATTTT. Its translation is CASSLTPRTDTQYF.

The gene calls are TRBV5-1 and TRBJ2-1; D tentatively reads TRBD1 or TRBD2 (5 bases each). Germline-derived CDR1 and CDR2 are SGHRS and YFSETQ. The CDR3 consists of 13 residues. V was pared by 2 bases and J by 9 bases, with 12 bases between. CDR3 amino acids: CASSFGTWGEQFF. DNA for the CDR3: TGCGCCAGCAGCTTCGGGACGTGGGGTGAGCAGTTCTTC. Looking up the rest from reference TRBV5-1 and TRBJ2-1 gives the full variable domain: KAGVTQTPRYLIKTRGQQVTLSCSPISGHRSVSWYQQTPGQGLQFLFEYFSETQRNKGNFPGRFSGRQFSNSRSEMNVSTLELGDSALYLCASSFGTWGEQFFGPGTRLTVL.

The genes are TRBV11-3 and TRBJ2-7, with TRBD2 as a possible D gene (6 bases). V was trimmed by 5 bases and J by 1 base, leaving 18 bases between them. CDR1 is SGHNT, CDR2 YENEEA, per germline. This CDR3 comprises 16 residues. Here the CDR3 DNA reads TGTGCCAGCAGCCCGGGGGTAGCCCAGAGGTCCTACGAGCAGTACTTC. It codes for CASSPGVAQRSYEQYF.

The chain is built from TRBV5-6 and TRBJ1-1; the D is unclear. The CDR3 extends over 14 amino acids. The germline V gene encodes CDR1 SGHDT and CDR2 YYEEEE. Trimming left V 0 bases short and J 2 bases short, with 8 bases between. DNA of the CDR3: TGTGCCAGCAGCTTGGTGGAGGGAAACACTGAAGCTTTCTTT. Protein: CASSLVEGNTEAFF.

The chain links TRBV28 to TRBJ2-1, with D perhaps TRBD2 (6 bases). CDR1 is MDHEN, CDR2 SYDVKM, per germline. V lost 6 bases, J lost 0 bases, and 18 bases lay in between. The CDR3 is 17 amino acids. The CDR3 sequence: CASRGHGSTSSYNEQFF. The CDR3 nucleotides read TGTGCCAGCAGGGGTCACGGGAGCACTAGCTCCTACAATGAGCAGTTCTTC.

This chain joins TRBV5-1 and TRBJ2-3, with 11 positions matching TRBD2. The CDR3 extends over 16 amino acids. Trimming cost V 3 bases and J 8 bases; bases outside gene matches: 11. CDR1 is SGHRS, CDR2 YFSETQ, per germline. This CDR3 is CASSWAGTSGTGTQYF. DNA for the CDR3: TGCGCCAGCAGCTGGGCCGGGACTAGCGGTACGGGTACGCAGTATTTT. Supplemented by reference TRBV5-1 and TRBJ2-3, the full variable domain reads KAGVTQTPRYLIKTRGQQVTLSCSPISGHRSVSWYQQTPGQGLQFLFEYFSETQRNKGNFPGRFSGRQFSNSRSEMNVSTLELGDSALYLCASSWAGTSGTGTQYFGPGTRLTVL.

The chain has TRBV7-3 and TRBJ2-1; 8 bases map to TRBD1. The germline V gene has CDR1 SGHTA and CDR2 FQGTGA. Germline trimming cut 4 bases from V and 2 bases from J; bases unmatched to any gene: 4. The CDR3 has 15 residues. CDR3 region: CASSSDRGTYNEQFF. The CDR3 coding sequence is TGTGCCAGCAGCTCCGACAGGGGTACCTACAATGAGCAGTTCTTC.

This chain uses TRBV9 with TRBJ2-2; the match to TRBD2 covers 10 bases. The CDR3 is 16 amino acids. Germline V gene lookup returns CDR1 SGDLS and CDR2 YYNGEE. The trim removed 0 bases at V and 4 bases at J, leaving 3 bases unmatched. CDR3 amino acids: CASSVGTSGFTGELFF. The CDR3 nucleotides read TGTGCCAGCAGCGTAGGGACTAGCGGCTTCACCGGGGAGCTGTTTTTT.

The J gene is TRBJ1-1, the V gene TRBV28; the D is unclear. The CDR3 is made up of 11 amino acids. Trimming removed 8 bases from V and 3 bases from J, with 7 bases in between. Germline assignment: CDR1 MDHEN and CDR2 SYDVKM. In DNA form, the CDR3 reads TGTGCCAGCGAGTCGGACACTGAAGCTTTCTTT. Amino acid sequence: CASESDTEAFF. The entire variable domain, with the rest obtained from reference TRBV28 and TRBJ1-1, is as follows: DVKVTQSSRYLVKRTGEKVFLECVQDMDHENMFWYRQDPGLGLRLIYFSYDVKMKEKGDIPEGYSVSREKKERFSLILESASTNQTSMYLCASESDTEAFFGQGTRLTVV.

DNA for the CDR3: TGTGCCAGCAGCTTATCCCAGGGGGCATATGAGCAGTTCTTC. This translates into CASSLSQGAYEQFF. This chain joins TRBV7-3 and TRBJ2-1; TRBD1 agrees at 8 bases. V lost 2 bases to trimming and J lost 8 bases; unmatched junction nucleotides: 5. This CDR3 has 14 amino acids. From germline, CDR1 is SGHTA and CDR2 FQGTGA. The full variable domain, its missing parts supplied by reference TRBV7-3 and TRBJ2-1, is GAGVSQTPSNKVTEKGKYVELRCDPISGHTALYWYRQSLGQGPEFLIYFQGTGAADDSGLPNDRFFAVRPEGSVSTLKIQRTERGDSAVYLCASSLSQGAYEQFFGPGTRLTVL.

In this sample, this clone turned up once. J is TRBJ1-2 and V is TRBV6-1, with a possible D match to TRBD1 (5 bases). The CDR3 runs 12 residues. Trimming stripped 7 bases from V and 3 bases from J, with 9 bases between. Germline loops: CDR1 MNHNS, CDR2 SASEGT. The CDR3 region has the DNA TGTGCCAGCACTGACAGAGACTATGGCTACACCTTC. This encodes CASTDRDYGYTF.